This entry concerns a single T cell receptor (beta chain). The entry originates in a study of cytomegalovirus exposure and HLA in healthy donors. The PCR contained 60 Vbeta and 13 Jbeta primers. The method was immunoSEQ multiplex PCR; TCRdb's version includes in-frame clones alone and lacks a portion of them. The sample contains roughly 100,000 clones, 65% to 80% of which appear only once. This CDR3 has 15 amino acids. The V gene's germline CDR1 is SNHLY and CDR2 FYNNEI. The V end was cut by 4 bases, the J end by 6 bases, with 17 bases between. Sequenced: PBMCs. This chain connects TRBV2 to TRBJ2-3; TRBD2 is a possible D gene (5 bases). This TCR came from a woman in her 50s in good health and CMV-seropositive. CDR3 sequence: CASSAQEGSTDTQYF. The CDR3 DNA sequence: TGTGCCAGCAGTGCACAAGAGGGATCAACGGATACGCAGTATTTT.